This record looks at one TCR beta chain sequence and its context. Its antigen is not identified. These data come from a study of immune evolution from preneoplasia to lung adenocarcinoma. Background on the study: HLA loss of heterozygosity: 7% AIS, about 15% MIA, around 33% ADC, none AAH.

Only in-frame clones appear in the TCRdb table, and some are missing; sequencing was by immunoSEQ multiplex PCR. The sample has 5,000 to 6,000 clones, 60% to 75% seen once. Findings and caveats of the study: Top clone share appeared to fall from AAH through AIS, MIA, adenocarcinoma. KRAS-mutant nodules had the highest T cell clonality. Later-stage lesions appeared to have more T cells, more diversity, less clonality.

Sequencing was carried out using FFPE lung adenocarcinoma in situ tissue. The TCR comes from a person aged 55-79 years with lung adenocarcinoma.

The CDR3 nucleotides read TGTGCCAGCTCACCCGAAGACAGGCCCTATGGCTACACCTTC. Residues: CASSPEDRPYGYTF. The J gene is TRBJ1-2, the V gene TRBV18; D is perhaps TRBD1 (6 bases). This CDR3 region has 14 residues. The germline CDR1 and CDR2 sequences are KGHSH and LQKENI. Trimming pared 3 bases from V and 4 bases from J, leaving 12 bases between.